A single sample is the source of the 22 T cell receptor beta chains below, sequenced in a study of cytomegalovirus exposure and HLA in healthy donors (TCRdb year 2017). Receptor amplification or capture employed the immunoSEQ multiplex PCR assay. For the multiplex PCR, a mixture combining 60 forward primers for TCR Vbeta segments and 13 reverse primers for TCR Jbeta segments was used. The table comes from immuneACCESS by way of TCRdb, which keeps in-frame sequences with V and J called. Part of the clones is missing from these tables; in studies checked, under half for an unresolved V gene and the rest for unknown reasons. The sample's table lists a count of 150,000 to 200,000 clones. Of the sample, roughly 0.83% falls within the top ten clones. The sequencing sample was made of PBMCs. The receptors stem from a woman under 30 in good health and CMV-seropositive.

This chain uses TRBV10-3 with TRBJ1-2; D remains ambiguous. Germline CDR1 reads ENHRY; CDR2 reads SYGVKD. The CDR3 spans 15 residues. Trimming removed 2 bases at V and 4 bases at J, with 14 bases between. The CDR3 DNA is TGTGCCATCAGTGAGCGAGCGCTAGCGGGCTATGGCTACACCTTC. This gives the protein CAISERALAGYGYTF.

The V gene is TRBV9, the J gene TRBJ2-3; possible D gene TRBD1, 5 bases. This CDR3 comprises 14 residues. Germline CDR1 is SGDLS and CDR2 is YYNGEE. V lost 0 bases and J 7 bases, leaving 12 bases between the germline ends. The CDR3 region has the DNA TGTGCCAGCAGCGTAGCTAGGGGCACCAATACGCAGTATTTT. This codes for CASSVARGTNTQYF.

V usage is TRBV13 and J usage is TRBJ1-1; maybe TRBD1 (5 bases). V was clipped by 0 bases and J by 1 base, with 9 bases between them. CDR1 and CDR2 from the germline V gene are PRHDT and FYEKMQ (reference sequence). The CDR3 is made up of 15 amino acids. The CDR3 region is CASSLGEGENTEAFF. In nucleotides, the CDR3 is TGTGCCAGCAGCTTAGGCGAAGGGGAGAACACTGAAGCTTTCTTT.

The rearrangement links TRBV27 to TRBJ2-5, with 11 bases matching TRBD2. The germline V gene has CDR1 MNHEY and CDR2 SMNVEV (reference sequence). The CDR3 is made up of 17 amino acids. The trim removed 7 bases at V and 4 bases at J, leaving 14 bases unmatched. In DNA form, the CDR3 reads TGTGCCAGCAACCAGACTAGCGGGAATGAGGGTCGAGAGACCCAGTACTTC. Translated, it gives CASNQTSGNEGRETQYF.

The chain combines TRBV9 with TRBJ2-2; maybe TRBD1 (6 bases). CDR1 and CDR2 from the germline V gene are SGDLS and YYNGEE. The ends were cut back, 0 bases at V and 0 bases at J, with 9 bases in the middle. The CDR3 has 16 amino acids. The CDR3 region is CASSVAGTPNTGELFF. The DNA for the CDR3 is TGTGCCAGCAGCGTAGCTGGGACACCGAACACCGGGGAGCTGTTTTTT.

The J gene is TRBJ1-5, the V gene TRBV5-1; D ambiguous. CDR1 SGHRS and CDR2 YFSETQ come from the germline V gene. This CDR3 is 14 amino acids long. V was shortened by 2 bases and J by 8 bases, with 14 bases between the two germline ends. The CDR3 sequence: CASSLGAGSEPQHF. CDR3 DNA sequence: TGCGCCAGCAGCTTAGGAGCGGGCAGTGAGCCCCAGCATTTT.

The chain couples TRBV21-1 to TRBJ2-7; TRBD1 was called by the table and not checked on the DNA. TRBV21-1 is assigned pseudogene status. The CDR3 length is 14 residues. The CDR3 protein is CASSRQEEDYEQYF. CDR3 DNA: TGTGCCAGCAGCAGACAGGAGGAGGACTACGAGCAGTACTTC.

The rearrangement uses TRBV19 and TRBJ2-5, with a tentative D call TRBD2 (6 bases). This CDR3 region has 13 residues. Trimming pared 5 bases from V and 5 bases from J, leaving 12 bases between. CDR1 and CDR2 (germline): LNHDA, SQIVND (reference sequence). The DNA for the CDR3 is TGTGCCAGTAGTCCCCGGGGGTTGGAGACCCAGTACTTC. Amino acids: CASSPRGLETQYF. The entire variable domain, with the rest obtained from reference TRBV19 and TRBJ2-5, is as follows: DGGITQSPKYLFRKEGQNVTLSCEQNLNHDAMYWYRQDPGQGLRLIYYSQIVNDFQKGDIAEGYSVSREKKESFPLTVTSAQKNPTAFYLCASSPRGLETQYFGPGTRLLVL.

The chain recombines TRBV2 with TRBJ2-5, with D unclear. This CDR3 is built from 11 residues. The germline CDR1 and CDR2 sequences are SNHLY and FYNNEI. V gave up 3 bases and J gave up 4 bases, with 3 bases separating them. The CDR3 spells CASSERETQYF. CDR3 DNA sequence: TGTGCCAGCAGTGAGCGAGAGACCCAGTACTTC.

The rearrangement uses TRBV5-5 and TRBJ2-7; D is possibly TRBD1 (6 bases). CDR1 and CDR2 (germline): SGHKS, YYEKEE (reference sequence). The CDR3 runs to 16 residues. Trimming cost V 4 bases and J 0 bases, with 17 bases left between them. The CDR3 bases are TGTGCCAGCAGCCACCGAGCAGGGGAAATCTCCTACGAGCAGTACTTC. Its translation: CASSHRAGEISYEQYF.

The rearrangement links TRBV9 to TRBJ2-7, with 10 positions matching TRBD2. Germline assignment: CDR1 SGDLS and CDR2 YYNGEE. V gave up 1 base and J gave up 7 bases; unmatched junction bases: 2. The CDR3 covers 13 residues. The chain's CDR3 is CASSVSLAGEQYF. The CDR3 DNA reads TGTGCCAGCAGCGTATCACTAGCGGGGGAGCAGTACTTC.

The CDR3 here is CASSLKEGAMRETQYF. The DNA of the CDR3 is TGCGCCAGCAGCTTGAAGGAGGGGGCGATGAGGGAGACCCAGTACTTC. This chain connects TRBV5-1 to TRBJ2-5; TRBD1 is a possible D gene (7 bases). The CDR3 is 16 residues long. The V gene's germline CDR1 is SGHRS and CDR2 YFSETQ. V shed 1 base and J shed 5 bases, with 18 bases lying between them.

The chain joins TRBV19 to TRBJ2-3; the match to TRBD2 covers 11 bases. CDR1 LNHDA and CDR2 SQIVND come from the germline V gene (reference sequence). V was clipped by 4 bases and J by 6 bases; unmatched bases: 9. The CDR3 loop spans 16 amino acids. The CDR3 loop is CASSTRLAGSTDTQYF. The CDR3 nucleotides are TGTGCCAGTAGTACCCGACTAGCGGGGAGTACGGATACGCAGTATTTT.

The CDR3 here is CASSFGRVYEQYF. The CDR3 DNA is TGTGCCAGCAGTTTTGGGAGGGTCTACGAGCAGTACTTC. The V call is TRBV27, the J call TRBJ2-7, with 7 bases identical to TRBD2. V lost 3 bases and J lost 3; bases outside the gene matches: 2. The CDR3 is made up of 13 amino acids. Per the germline V gene, CDR1 is MNHEY and CDR2 is SMNVEV (reference sequence).

V gene TRBV2 combines with J gene TRBJ1-5, with D maybe TRBD1 (5 bases). The V end lost 8 bases, the J end lost 2 bases, and 19 bases lay between the germline ends. From germline, CDR1 is SNHLY and CDR2 FYNNEI. This CDR3 is 16 amino acids long. Written as DNA, the CDR3 is TGTGCCAGCGGAGACGGGGGAAAAGGGGGCAATCAGCCCCAGCATTTT. It specifies CASGDGGKGGNQPQHF.

J is TRBJ2-4 and V is TRBV7-8; tentative D call: TRBD1 (5 bases). Per the germline V gene, CDR1 is SGHVS and CDR2 is FQNEAQ. V lost 1 base and J lost 3, with 10 bases in between. This CDR3 is 15 amino acids long. The CDR3 loop is CASSLGGHVKNIQYF. The CDR3 DNA reads TGTGCCAGCAGCTTAGGAGGACATGTCAAAAACATTCAGTACTTC.

In DNA, the CDR3 is TGCGCCAGCAGCCAAGATACCCTTGGACAGGGGCGTCAGTACTTC. Protein: CASSQDTLGQGRQYF. The rearrangement links TRBV4-1 to TRBJ2-7, with TRBD1 identical over 9 bases. Per the germline V gene, CDR1 is MGHRA and CDR2 is YSYEKL. With 0 bases clipped from V and 10 bases from J, the junction kept 10 bases outside the gene matches. The CDR3 consists of 15 residues.

The chain employs TRBV5-1 and TRBJ1-1; no firm D call. This CDR3 has 13 amino acids. V dropped 3 bases and J dropped 1 base, with 7 bases sitting between them. Germline CDR1 reads SGHRS; CDR2 reads YFSETQ. In nucleotides, the CDR3 is TGCGCCAGCAGCTACTCGGGGAACACTGAAGCTTTCTTT. Translating gives CASSYSGNTEAFF.

The chain employs TRBV6-1 and TRBJ1-2; D gene ambiguous. CDR3 length: 13 amino acids. Trimming left V 5 bases short and J 5 bases short, with 12 bases between. The V gene's germline CDR1 is MNHNS and CDR2 SASEGT. The CDR3, as DNA: TGTGCCAGCAGTTGGGCCAAAGAGTATGGCTACACCTTC. Translating gives CASSWAKEYGYTF.

The chain is built from TRBV7-9 and TRBJ2-5; a weak D match, TRBD1 (6 bases). The J call is doubtful: the DNA matches TRBJ2-7 better. Germline assignment: CDR1 SEHNR and CDR2 FQNEAQ (reference sequence). The CDR3 has 14 amino acids. The chain's CDR3 is CASSLGRGSYEQYF. CDR3 in DNA: TGTGCCAGCAGCTTAGGCAGGGGCTCCTACGAGCAGTACTTC.

The chain combines TRBV10-3 with TRBJ2-3; 13 nucleotides match TRBD2. The CDR3 runs to 15 residues. The junction had 6 bases not matched to a gene; V was cut back by 6 bases and J by 6 bases. Germline values: CDR1 ENHRY, CDR2 SYGVKD. The CDR3 DNA reads as TGTGCCATCAGCCGACTAGCGGGAGGTGGTGATACGCAGTATTTT. This translates into CAISRLAGGGDTQYF.

The CDR3 loop is CASSISVSGSLGYEQYF. CDR3 DNA: TGTGCCAGTAGTATCTCCGTTTCCGGGAGCCTCGGCTACGAGCAGTACTTC. The J gene is TRBJ2-7, the V gene TRBV19, with D possibly being TRBD2 (6 bases). Trimming cost V 3 bases and J 3 bases, with 21 bases left between them. This CDR3 comprises 17 residues. Germline CDR1 reads LNHDA; CDR2 reads SQIVND (reference sequence).